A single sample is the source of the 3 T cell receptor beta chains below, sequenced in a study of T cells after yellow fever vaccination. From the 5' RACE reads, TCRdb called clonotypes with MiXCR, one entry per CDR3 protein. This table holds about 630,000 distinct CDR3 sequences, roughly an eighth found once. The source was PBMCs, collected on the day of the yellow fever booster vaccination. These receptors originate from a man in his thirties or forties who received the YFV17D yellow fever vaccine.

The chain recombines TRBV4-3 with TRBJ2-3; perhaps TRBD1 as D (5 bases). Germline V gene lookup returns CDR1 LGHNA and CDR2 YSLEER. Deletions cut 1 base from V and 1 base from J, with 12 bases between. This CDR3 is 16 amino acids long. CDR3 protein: CASSQGWGGRTDTQYF. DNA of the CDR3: TGCGCCAGCAGCCAAGGTTGGGGCGGTCGCACAGATACGCAGTATTTT.

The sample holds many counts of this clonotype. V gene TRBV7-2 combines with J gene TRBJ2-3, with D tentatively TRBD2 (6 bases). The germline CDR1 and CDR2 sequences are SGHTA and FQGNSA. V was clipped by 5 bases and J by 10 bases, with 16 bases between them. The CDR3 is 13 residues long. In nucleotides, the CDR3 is TGTGCCAGCAGCCCCAGGAGGGGAGAAGCGCAGTATTTT. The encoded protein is CASSPRRGEAQYF.

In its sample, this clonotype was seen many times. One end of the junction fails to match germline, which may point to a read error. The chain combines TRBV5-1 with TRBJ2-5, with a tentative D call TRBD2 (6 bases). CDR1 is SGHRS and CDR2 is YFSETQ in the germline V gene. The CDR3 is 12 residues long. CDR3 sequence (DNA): TGTGCCAGCAGTAGCGGTCAAGAGACCCAGTACTTC. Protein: CASSSGQETQYF.